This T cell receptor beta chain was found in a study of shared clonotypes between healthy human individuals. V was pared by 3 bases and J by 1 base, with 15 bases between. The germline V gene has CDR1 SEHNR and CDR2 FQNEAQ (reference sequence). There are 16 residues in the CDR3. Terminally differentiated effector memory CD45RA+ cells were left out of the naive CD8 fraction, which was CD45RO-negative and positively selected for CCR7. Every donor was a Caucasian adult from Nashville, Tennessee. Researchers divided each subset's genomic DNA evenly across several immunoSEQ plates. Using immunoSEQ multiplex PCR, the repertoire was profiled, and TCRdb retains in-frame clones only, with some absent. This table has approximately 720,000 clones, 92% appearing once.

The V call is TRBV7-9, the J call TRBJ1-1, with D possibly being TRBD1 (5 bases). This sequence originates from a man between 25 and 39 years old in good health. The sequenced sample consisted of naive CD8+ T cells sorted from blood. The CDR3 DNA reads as TGTGCCAGCAGCTTTGAGGGTGGGGCGCGGAACACTGAAGCTTTCTTT. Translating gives CASSFEGGARNTEAFF.